These 6 T cell receptor beta chains came from one sample sequenced in a study of identical twins. TCRdb re-analysed the 5' RACE reads in MiXCR, keeping a single row per CDR3 protein. Of some 730,000 distinct CDR3 sequences in the sample, 15% to 20% were seen once. A further study also used this sample, focusing on T cells expressing NK-cell markers.

Specimen: PBMCs. Receptor source: a woman aged 18-30 years in good health.

This clonotype was recorded at least ten times. The CDR3 DNA sequence: TGCGCCAGCAGCTGGACCGGGAAACCCACAGATACGCAGTATTTT. Protein: CASSWTGKPTDTQYF. The chain carries TRBV5-1 and TRBJ2-3, with D tentatively TRBD2 (5 bases). The CDR3 has 15 amino acids. The germline V gene has CDR1 SGHRS and CDR2 YFSETQ. The V end was cut by 3 bases, the J end by 2 bases, with 13 bases between.

As regards this clonotype: This sequence may be a read error, since a much larger clone differs from it by one base. This chain connects TRBV24-1 to TRBJ2-1, with D perhaps matching TRBD1 (5 bases). CDR1 is KGHDR and CDR2 is SFDVKD in the germline V gene. The CDR3 has 12 residues. The CDR3 coding sequence is TGTGCCACCAGTGAATCGGACAAAGAGCAGTTCTTC. This translates into CATSESDKEQFF.

The rearrangement links TRBV7-8 to TRBJ1-2, with D uncertain. The CDR3 sequence is 13 residues long. V lost 4 bases to trimming and J lost 7 bases, with 13 bases between them. Germline V lookup: CDR1 SGHVS, CDR2 FQNEAQ. The CDR3, as DNA: TGTGCCAGCAGCTCCGCCCCCCGGGGTGGCTACACCTTC. It yields the protein CASSSAPRGGYTF. The variable domain in full, with the rest retrieved from reference TRBV7-8 and TRBJ1-2, is GAGVSQSPRYKVAKRGQDVALRCDPISGHVSLFWYQQALGQGPEFLTYFQNEAQLDKSGLPSDRFFAERPEGSVSTLKIQRTQQEDSAVYLCASSSAPRGGYTFGSGTRLTVV.

CDR3 protein: CSAEGKASGGREFF. Here the CDR3 DNA reads TGCAGTGCCGAAGGCAAGGCTAGCGGGGGCCGTGAGTTCTTC. This sequence joins TRBV20-1 and TRBJ2-1, with 10 bases that match TRBD2. Germline CDR1 reads DFQATT; CDR2 reads SNEGSKA (reference sequence). This CDR3 spans 14 amino acids. V shed 6 bases and J 14 bases; nucleotides not matched to a gene: 16.

CDR3 DNA: TGTGCCAGCAGTTTGACTTGGTCGGAGACCCAGTACTTC. This translates into CASSLTWSETQYF. This sequence joins TRBV12-3 or TRBV12-4 and TRBJ2-5; no definite D call. The V gene lost 3 bases and the J gene lost 5 bases, with 10 bases spanning the gap. The CDR3 extends over 13 amino acids.

This clonotype is a singleton in its sample. As DNA, the CDR3 is TGCAGCGCGGGGACAGGGCTTAGGGGCGAGCAGTACTTC. Protein: CSAGTGLRGEQYF. J is TRBJ2-7 and V is TRBV29-1; 9 nucleotides line up with TRBD1. The CDR3 has 13 amino acids. Per germline, CDR1 SQVTM and CDR2 ANQGSEA. V was pared by 7 bases and J by 6 bases, with 10 bases of the junction left unmatched.